This T cell receptor (beta chain) comes out of a study of blood T cells in healthy people across ages. In germline, CDR1 is SGDLS, CDR2 YYNGEE. The CDR3 is made up of 16 amino acids. In this sample, this clonotype turned up a few times. The use of a sample-barcoded 5' primer and a J-beta primer mix characterized a second PCR of about 7 to 12 cycles. TCRdb redid the calling of the 5' RACE reads with MiXCR, one entry per CDR3 protein. The table includes about 620,000 distinct CDR3 sequences, around 21% detected once. Sequenced: blood. The source is a man between 65 and 85 years old in good health. This chain connects TRBV9 to TRBJ2-5; no clear D gene. The assigned J gene may be wrong: the sequence end matches TRBJ2-7 better. CDR3 coding DNA: TGTGCCAGCAGCGTAGATCGGTGGGCCTCCTTATACGAGCAGTACTTC. Protein product: CASSVDRWASLYEQYF.